What follows is one TCR beta chain and its context. The data belong to a study of blood T cell repertoires in COVID-19. Study details: Material from acute and convalescent COVID-19 was sourced from the United States, Italy and Spain. In each case, the material was cDNA or gDNA derived from T cells, B-cell-depleted T cells, or PBMCs.

As originally analysed: Estimation of nucleated cell counts relied on the amplification of reference gene primers. Profiling relied on immunoSEQ multiplex PCR, and the TCRdb table lists in-frame clones only, not all of them. The V and J calls and clone size were taken over from that table, and D and trimming were inferred from the DNA. The sample lists 30,000 to 45,000 clones, 90% seen once, with roughly 12% in the top ten. From germline, CDR1 is SGHRS and CDR2 YFSETQ. V lost 0 bases and J 0 bases, leaving 5 bases between the germline ends. The CDR3 is 14 amino acids. The sample consisted of peripheral blood. The chain combines TRBV5-1 with TRBJ2-3; the D is unclear. The source of this sequence is a man between 65 and 80 years old with acute or convalescent COVID-19. The CDR3 region is CASSLEYSTDTQYF. Here the CDR3 DNA reads TGCGCCAGCAGCTTGGAATATAGCACAGATACGCAGTATTTT.